This record looks at one T cell receptor (beta chain) sequence and its context. Libraries were prepared by immunoSEQ multiplex PCR; TCRdb keeps only in-frame clonotypes and omits some of them. The repertoire holds 70,000 to 90,000 clones, with about 90% as singletons. The sample comes from a study of OX40 agonist ivuxolimab in advanced cancers. This receptor was obtained from an adult with an advanced solid tumor such as melanoma, head and neck, liver or kidney cancer. The source material was CD4+ or CD8+ T cells sorted from blood, sampled in a trial of the OX40 agonist ivuxolimab.

The CDR3 DNA sequence: TGTGCCAGCAGTTACGGACAGATCTATGGCTACACCTTC. Translating gives CASSYGQIYGYTF. V usage is TRBV6-5 and J usage is TRBJ1-2; D is possibly TRBD1 (6 bases). CDR3 size: 13 residues. Trimming removed 2 bases from V and 4 bases from J, with 8 bases in between. Germline V gene data show CDR1 as MNHEY and CDR2 as SVGAGI.